The 7 T cell receptor beta chains presented below share a single source sample, sequenced in a study of T-cell memory formation after mild COVID-19. In TCRdb, the 5' RACE reads were re-called with MiXCR into one record per CDR3 protein. The sample has hundreds of thousands of distinct CDR3 sequences, over 20% seen once; the top ten hold around an eighth. Sequencing used PBMCs or a T cell subset sorted from them (not recorded which). Source of these receptors: an adult woman who had mild COVID-19 (a few samples of this study predate the infection). Cell type and time point are not known.

The rearrangement uses TRBV12-3 or TRBV12-4 and TRBJ1-1; 9 bases are shared with TRBD1. The V segment lost 6 bases and the J segment 5 bases; nucleotides outside the gene matches: 7. The CDR3 is 14 amino acids. The DNA of the CDR3 is TGTGCCAGCAGGTTGACAGGGGGTTGGACTGAAGCTTTCTTT. Its translation: CASRLTGGWTEAFF.

Only a few counts were recorded for this clonotype. The chain is built from TRBV7-2 and TRBJ2-1; D is perhaps TRBD1 (6 bases). Germline V lookup: CDR1 SGHTA, CDR2 FQGNSA. The CDR3 contains 16 residues. V lost 1 base to trimming and J lost 6 bases, with 16 bases between them. CDR3 protein: CASSLVARGSFNEQFF. The DNA for the CDR3 is TGTGCCAGCAGCTTAGTTGCCAGGGGATCTTTCAATGAGCAGTTCTTC.

The V and J genes are TRBV20-1 and TRBJ2-5, with TRBD2 matching 11 bases. The CDR3 is 14 amino acids. V was clipped by 3 bases and J by 9 bases; unmatched bases: 9. Germline V gene sequence: CDR1 DFQATT, CDR2 SNEGSKA (reference sequence). The chain's CDR3 is CSARGTSGSTAQYF. Written as DNA, the CDR3 is TGCAGTGCTAGGGGGACTAGCGGTTCCACAGCCCAGTACTTC.

The rearrangement uses TRBV24-1 and TRBJ2-1; TRBD2 aligns across 12 bases. Germline V gene data show CDR1 as KGHDR and CDR2 as SFDVKD. The CDR3 is 18 amino acids. The V gene end was trimmed by 10 bases and the J gene end by 5 bases; junction bases not matched to a gene: 17. For the CDR3, the DNA is TGTGCCACGCCGTCGACTAGCGGGAGTACCATCGGAGACAATGAGCAGTTCTTC. Its translation is CATPSTSGSTIGDNEQFF.

The CDR3: CASSLELAGAFYNEQFF. CDR3 DNA: TGTGCCAGCAGCTTAGAACTAGCGGGAGCATTCTACAATGAGCAGTTCTTC. This chain uses TRBV7-9 with TRBJ2-1; 11 bases are a match to TRBD2. V lost 1 base to trimming and J lost 3 bases; unmatched junction nucleotides: 5. This CDR3 comprises 17 residues. Germline CDR1 SEHNR, CDR2 FQNEAQ (reference sequence).

The chain recombines TRBV18 with TRBJ2-1, with 12 nucleotides matching TRBD2. Germline V gives CDR1 KGHSH, CDR2 LQKENI. V gave up 1 base and J gave up 1 base; unmatched junction bases: 2. CDR3 size: 17 residues. The CDR3 sequence is CASSPQTSGRSYNEQFF. CDR3 DNA sequence: TGTGCCAGCTCACCACAGACTAGCGGGAGATCCTACAATGAGCAGTTCTTC.

This clonotype was recorded at least ten times. The chain combines TRBV5-1 with TRBJ2-7; perhaps D is TRBD1 or TRBD2 (5 bases each). Germline loops: CDR1 SGHRS, CDR2 YFSETQ. This CDR3 is built from 16 residues. V shed 5 bases and J shed 1 base, with 19 bases lying between them. The CDR3 region has the DNA TGCGCCAGCAGTCCCCGGGACGTCGGTCCGTCCTACGAGCAGTACTTC. Translation: CASSPRDVGPSYEQYF.